Detailed here is one TCR beta chain. Its cognate antigen is unknown. The data are from a study of early T cells in non-severe SARS-CoV-2 infection. Study-level background: The authors sequenced bulk RNA from unsorted whole blood, leaving chains unpaired.

The study's findings and limits: Matching against VDJdb likely underestimated virus-specific expansions, favoring anti-spike CD8.

Attachment of unique molecular identifiers to individual cDNA molecules was performed. TCRdb re-derived calls from the 5' RACE reads in MiXCR, one entry per CDR3 protein. The sample has about 61,000 distinct CDR3 sequences, around 9.9% seen once. V lost 4 bases to trimming and J lost 1 base; unmatched junction nucleotides: 3. Per germline, CDR1 PRHDT and CDR2 FYEKMQ (reference sequence). The CDR3 sequence is 14 residues long. The chain couples TRBV13 to TRBJ1-1; 7 positions match TRBD1. This clonotype originated in an adult who was a healthcare worker with PCR-confirmed SARS-CoV-2 infection or an uninfected control (not recorded which). The sample comprised whole blood. CDR3 region: CASSSRTGNTEAFF. The CDR3 DNA follows: TGTGCCAGCAGCTCCCGGACAGGGAACACTGAAGCTTTCTTT.